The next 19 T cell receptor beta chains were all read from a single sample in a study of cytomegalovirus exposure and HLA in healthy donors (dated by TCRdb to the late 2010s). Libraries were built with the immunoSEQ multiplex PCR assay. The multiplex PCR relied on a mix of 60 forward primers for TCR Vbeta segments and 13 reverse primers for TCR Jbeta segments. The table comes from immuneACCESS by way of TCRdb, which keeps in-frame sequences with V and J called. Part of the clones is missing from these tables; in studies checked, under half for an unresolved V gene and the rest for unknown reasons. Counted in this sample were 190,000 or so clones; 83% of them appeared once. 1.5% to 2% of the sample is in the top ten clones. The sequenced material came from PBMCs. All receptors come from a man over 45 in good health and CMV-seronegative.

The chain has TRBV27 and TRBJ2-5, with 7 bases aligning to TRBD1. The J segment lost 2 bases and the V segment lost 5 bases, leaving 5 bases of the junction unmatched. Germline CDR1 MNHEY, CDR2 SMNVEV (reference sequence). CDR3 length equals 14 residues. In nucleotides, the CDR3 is TGTGCCAGCAGTCTTAGGGGGCGGCAAGAGACCCAGTACTTC. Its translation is CASSLRGRQETQYF.

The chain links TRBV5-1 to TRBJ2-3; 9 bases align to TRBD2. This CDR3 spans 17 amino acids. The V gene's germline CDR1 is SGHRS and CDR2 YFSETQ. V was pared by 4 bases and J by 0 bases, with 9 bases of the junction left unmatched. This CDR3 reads CASSEGLAGRSTDTQYF. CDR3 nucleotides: TGCGCCAGCAGCGAGGGGCTAGCGGGAAGGAGCACAGATACGCAGTATTTT.

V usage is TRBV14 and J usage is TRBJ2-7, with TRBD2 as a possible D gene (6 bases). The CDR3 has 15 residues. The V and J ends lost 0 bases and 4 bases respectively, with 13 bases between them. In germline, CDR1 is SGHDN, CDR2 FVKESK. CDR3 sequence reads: CASSQDRSSGYEQYF. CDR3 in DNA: TGTGCCAGCAGCCAAGATCGGAGTAGCGGATACGAGCAGTACTTC.

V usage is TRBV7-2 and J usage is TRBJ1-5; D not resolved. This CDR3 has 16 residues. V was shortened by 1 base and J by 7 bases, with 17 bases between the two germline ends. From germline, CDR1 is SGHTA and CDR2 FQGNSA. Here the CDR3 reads CASSLDGSPYGQPQHF. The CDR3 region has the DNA TGTGCCAGCAGCTTAGACGGCAGTCCTTACGGGCAGCCCCAGCATTTT.

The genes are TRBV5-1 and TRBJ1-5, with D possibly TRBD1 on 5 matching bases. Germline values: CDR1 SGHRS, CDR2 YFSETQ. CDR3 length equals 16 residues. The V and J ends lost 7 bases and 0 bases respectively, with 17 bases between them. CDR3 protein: CASLFGASYSNQPQHF. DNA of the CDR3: TGCGCCAGCCTCTTTGGGGCCTCTTATAGCAATCAGCCCCAGCATTTT.

CDR3 protein: CASRQSTYEQYF. The CDR3 DNA sequence: TGTGCCAGCCGACAGAGCACCTACGAGCAGTACTTC. J is TRBJ2-7 and V is TRBV6-5; a possible D gene is TRBD1 (5 bases). From germline, CDR1 is MNHEY and CDR2 SVGAGI. With 8 bases removed from V and 2 bases from J, the gap between germline ends came to 10 bases. This CDR3 contains 12 residues.

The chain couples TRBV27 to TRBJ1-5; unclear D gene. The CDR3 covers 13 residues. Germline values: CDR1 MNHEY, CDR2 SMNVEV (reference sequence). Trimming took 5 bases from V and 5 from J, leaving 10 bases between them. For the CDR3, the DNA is TGTGCCAGCAGTGGCGGGCCCCATCAGCCCCAGCATTTT. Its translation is CASSGGPHQPQHF.

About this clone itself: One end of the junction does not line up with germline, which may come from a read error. CDR3 region: CAGSLTSEWETQYF. Written as DNA, the CDR3 is TGCGCCGGCAGCTTGACTAGCGAGTGGGAGACCCAGTACTTC. The chain links TRBV5-1 to TRBJ2-5; TRBD2 aligns across 8 bases. The CDR3 consists of 14 residues. Germline-derived CDR1 and CDR2 are SGHRS and YFSETQ.

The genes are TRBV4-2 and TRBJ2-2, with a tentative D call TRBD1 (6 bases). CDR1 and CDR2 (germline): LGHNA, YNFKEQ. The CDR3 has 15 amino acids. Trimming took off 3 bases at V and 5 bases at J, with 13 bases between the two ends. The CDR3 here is CASSHSGQQTGELFF. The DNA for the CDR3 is TGTGCCAGCAGCCACTCAGGACAGCAAACCGGGGAGCTGTTTTTT.

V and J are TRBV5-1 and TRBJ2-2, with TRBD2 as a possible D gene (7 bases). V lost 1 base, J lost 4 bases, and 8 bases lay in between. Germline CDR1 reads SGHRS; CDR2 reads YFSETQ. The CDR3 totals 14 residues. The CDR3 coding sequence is TGCGCCAGCAGCTTGAGGGGGGGCACCGGGGAGCTGTTTTTT. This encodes CASSLRGGTGELFF.

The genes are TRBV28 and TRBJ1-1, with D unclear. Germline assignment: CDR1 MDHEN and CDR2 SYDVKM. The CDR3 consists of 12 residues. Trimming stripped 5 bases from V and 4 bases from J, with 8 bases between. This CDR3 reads CASSPARTEAFF. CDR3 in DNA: TGTGCCAGCAGTCCAGCGCGCACTGAAGCTTTCTTT.

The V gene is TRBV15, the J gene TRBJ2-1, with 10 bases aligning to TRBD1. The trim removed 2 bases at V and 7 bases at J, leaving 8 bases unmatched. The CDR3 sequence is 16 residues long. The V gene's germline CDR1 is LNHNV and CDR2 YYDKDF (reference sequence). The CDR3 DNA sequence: TGTGCCACCAGCAGACGGACAGGGGGAGCCCTTAATGAGCAGTTCTTC. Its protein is CATSRRTGGALNEQFF.

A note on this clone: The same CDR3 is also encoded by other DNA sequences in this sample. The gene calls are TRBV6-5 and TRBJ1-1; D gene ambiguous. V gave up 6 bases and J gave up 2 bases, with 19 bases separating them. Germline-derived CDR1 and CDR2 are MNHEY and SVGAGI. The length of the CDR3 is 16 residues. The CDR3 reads CASSYGPARFNTEAFF. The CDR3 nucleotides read TGTGCCAGCAGCTACGGGCCAGCTCGTTTTAACACTGAAGCTTTCTTT.

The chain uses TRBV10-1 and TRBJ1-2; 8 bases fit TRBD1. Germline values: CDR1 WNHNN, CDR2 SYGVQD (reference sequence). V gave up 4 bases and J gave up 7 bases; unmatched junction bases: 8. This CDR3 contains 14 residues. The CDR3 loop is CASSGQGAFRGYTF. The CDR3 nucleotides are TGCGCCAGCAGTGGGCAGGGGGCTTTTCGTGGCTACACCTTC.

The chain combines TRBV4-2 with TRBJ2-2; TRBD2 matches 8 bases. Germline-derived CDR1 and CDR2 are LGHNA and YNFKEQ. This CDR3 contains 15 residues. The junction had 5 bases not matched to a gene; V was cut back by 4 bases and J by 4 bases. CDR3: CASSPAGVGTGELFF. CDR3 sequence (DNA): TGTGCCAGCAGCCCAGCGGGAGTCGGCACCGGGGAGCTGTTTTTT.

The CDR3 loop is CASSFTGDTEAFF. CDR3 coding DNA: TGCGCCAGCAGCTTCACAGGGGACACTGAAGCTTTCTTT. V gene TRBV5-1 combines with J gene TRBJ1-1; 7 bases are a match to TRBD1. Germline V gene data show CDR1 as SGHRS and CDR2 as YFSETQ. The V segment lost 2 bases and the J segment 3 bases; nucleotides outside the gene matches: 1. The CDR3 extends over 13 amino acids.

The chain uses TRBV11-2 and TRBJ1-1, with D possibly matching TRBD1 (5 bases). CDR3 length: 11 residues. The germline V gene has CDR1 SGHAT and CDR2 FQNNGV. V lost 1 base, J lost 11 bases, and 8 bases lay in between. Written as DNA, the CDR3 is TGTGCCAGCAGCTTAGGGGGGGACGCTTTCTTT. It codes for CASSLGGDAFF.

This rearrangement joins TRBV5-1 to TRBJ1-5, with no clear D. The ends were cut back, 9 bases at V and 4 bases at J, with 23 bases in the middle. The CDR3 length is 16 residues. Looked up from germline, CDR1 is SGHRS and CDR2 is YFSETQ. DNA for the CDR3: TGCGCCATCGAGGCGGCCAGCCTAAAAAAGAATCAGCCCCAGCATTTT. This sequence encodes CAIEAASLKKNQPQHF.

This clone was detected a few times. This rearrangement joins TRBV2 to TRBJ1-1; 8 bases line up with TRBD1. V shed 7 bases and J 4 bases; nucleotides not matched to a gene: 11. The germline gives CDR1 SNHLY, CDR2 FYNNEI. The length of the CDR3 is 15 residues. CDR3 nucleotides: TGTGCCAGCATCAAGAGGACAGGGAACCCCACTGAAGCTTTCTTT. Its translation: CASIKRTGNPTEAFF.